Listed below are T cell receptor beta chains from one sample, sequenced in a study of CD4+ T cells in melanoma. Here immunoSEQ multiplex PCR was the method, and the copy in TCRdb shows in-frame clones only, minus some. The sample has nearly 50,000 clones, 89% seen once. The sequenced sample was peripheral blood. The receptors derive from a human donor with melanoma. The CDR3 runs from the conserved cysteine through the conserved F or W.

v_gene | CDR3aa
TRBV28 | CASSLRENYGYTF
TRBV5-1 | CASSLDRGLGDTQYF
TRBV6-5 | CASSYKGSNSPLHF
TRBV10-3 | CAIREDSTYEQYF
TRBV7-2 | CASSSGLAGRTDTQYF
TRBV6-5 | CASSVLRQAEVKLFF
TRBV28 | CASSLSGGFNEKLFF
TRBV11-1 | CASSLEGGEPAFF
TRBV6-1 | CASSERRGGGNQPQHF
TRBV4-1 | CASSQQSGGDSYEQYF
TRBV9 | CASSVGYGYTF
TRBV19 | CASSIPAGIEANYGYTF
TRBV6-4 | CASSPSGTGSYGYTF
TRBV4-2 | CASSQASGGAEETQYF
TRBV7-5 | CARSRVGAQYF
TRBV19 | CASSINLRGRNQPQHF
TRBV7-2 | CASSQQVGDTQYF
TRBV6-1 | CASSGQGANGYTF
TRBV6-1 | CASSPPGRINTEAFF
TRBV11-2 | CASSPGIEAFF
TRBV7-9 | CGGYGSSGNTIYF
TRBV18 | CASSPGPENYGYTF
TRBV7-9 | CASGTSGNEQFF
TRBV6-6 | CASSYRVETEAFF
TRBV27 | CASIRSTAGVTEAFF
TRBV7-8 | CASSLAGAGDTEAFF
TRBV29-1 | CSVLREDSGNTIYF
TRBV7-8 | CASSLRGLLTEAFF
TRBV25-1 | CASSDSGLGDNEQFF
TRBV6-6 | CASIRKGGANNEKLFF
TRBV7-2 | CASKRKLGGSSVYGYTF
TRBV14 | CASSQDPPYTEAFF
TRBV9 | CASSVGVSGVPTEAFF
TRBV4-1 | CASKTSGASYEQYF
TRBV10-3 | CAIGPLLGQGSTNTGELFF
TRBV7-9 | CASIDRGNTEAFF
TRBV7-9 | CASSQRRPPSTNVLTF
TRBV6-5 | CASSYGVSLSYEQYF
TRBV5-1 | CASSNGGTDTQYF
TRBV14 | CASSQDLVGGTEAFF
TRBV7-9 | CASSPGGGGELFF
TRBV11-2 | CASSLQGANEQFF
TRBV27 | CASKTAQSTDTQYF
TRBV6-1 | CASSADRDQPQHF
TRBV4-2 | CASSPRGNRLDIQYF
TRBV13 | CASSQRLAGIQETQYF
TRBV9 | CASSEQGGELFF
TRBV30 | CAWVAWGGKTGNTIYF
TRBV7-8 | CASSRPPGPPNEKLFF
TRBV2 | CASSDDSNEQFF
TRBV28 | CASRPLMTEAFF
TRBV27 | CASSPTSGAIGELFF
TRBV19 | CASGDRGRTYNEQFF
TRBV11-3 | CASSSFLGDTQYF